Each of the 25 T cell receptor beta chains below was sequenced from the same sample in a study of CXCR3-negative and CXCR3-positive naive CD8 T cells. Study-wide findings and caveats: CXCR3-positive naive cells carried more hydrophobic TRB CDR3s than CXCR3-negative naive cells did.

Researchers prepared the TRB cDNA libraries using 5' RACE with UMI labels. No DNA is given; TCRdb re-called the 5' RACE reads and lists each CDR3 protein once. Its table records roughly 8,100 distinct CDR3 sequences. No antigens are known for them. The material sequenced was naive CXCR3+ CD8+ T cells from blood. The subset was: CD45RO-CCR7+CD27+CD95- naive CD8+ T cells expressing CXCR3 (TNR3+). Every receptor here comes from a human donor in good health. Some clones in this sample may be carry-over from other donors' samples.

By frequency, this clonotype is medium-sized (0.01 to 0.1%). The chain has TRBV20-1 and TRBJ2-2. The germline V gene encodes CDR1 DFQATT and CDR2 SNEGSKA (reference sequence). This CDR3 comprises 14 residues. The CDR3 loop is CSARAETNTGELFF.

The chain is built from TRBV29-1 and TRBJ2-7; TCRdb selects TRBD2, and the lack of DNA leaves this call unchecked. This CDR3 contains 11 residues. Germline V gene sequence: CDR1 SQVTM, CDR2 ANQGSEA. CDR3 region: CSVERAGEQYF.

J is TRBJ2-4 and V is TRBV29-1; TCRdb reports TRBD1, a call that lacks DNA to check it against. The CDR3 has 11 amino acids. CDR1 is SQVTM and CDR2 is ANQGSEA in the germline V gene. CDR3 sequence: CSAHGDSLQYF.

The CDR3 reads CASSQELNTEAFF. V usage is TRBV6-5 and J usage is TRBJ1-1. This CDR3 is 13 amino acids long. CDR1 is MNHEY, CDR2 SVGAGI, per germline.

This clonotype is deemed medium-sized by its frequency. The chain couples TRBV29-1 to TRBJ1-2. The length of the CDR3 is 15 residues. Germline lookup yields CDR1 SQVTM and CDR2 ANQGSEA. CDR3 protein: CSVEDPGGESYGYTF. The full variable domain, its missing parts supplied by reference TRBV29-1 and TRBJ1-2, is SAVISQKPSRDICQRGTSLTIQCQVDSQVTMMFWYRQQPGQSLTLIATANQGSEATYESGFVIDKFPISRPNLTFSTLTVSNMSPEDSSIYLCSVEDPGGESYGYTFGSGTRLTVV.

The CDR3: CASSPSLYDSYTDTQYF. The chain recombines TRBV18 with TRBJ2-3; TCRdb outputs TRBD1, but without DNA this stays unchecked. The CDR3 has 17 amino acids. The V gene's germline CDR1 is KGHSH and CDR2 LQKENI.

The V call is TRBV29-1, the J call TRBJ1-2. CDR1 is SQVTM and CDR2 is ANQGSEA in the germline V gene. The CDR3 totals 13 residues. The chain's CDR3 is CSVEEEGYYGYTF.

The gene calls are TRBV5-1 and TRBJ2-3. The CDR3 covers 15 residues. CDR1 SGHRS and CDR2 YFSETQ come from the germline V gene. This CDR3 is CASSLAKGLTDTKYF.

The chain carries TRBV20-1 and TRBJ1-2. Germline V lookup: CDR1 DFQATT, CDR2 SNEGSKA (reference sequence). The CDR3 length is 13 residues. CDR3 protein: CSDQPDTNYGYTF.

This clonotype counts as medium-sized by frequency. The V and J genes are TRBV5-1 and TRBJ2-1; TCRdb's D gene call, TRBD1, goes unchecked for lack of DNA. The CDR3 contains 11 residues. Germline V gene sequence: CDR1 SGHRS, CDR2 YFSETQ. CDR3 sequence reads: CASSPGTEQFF.

The CDR3: CAISAGDPLAFF. The gene calls are TRBV10-3 and TRBJ1-1; TCRdb's D call, TRBD1, is unchecked because there is no DNA. The CDR3 runs to 12 residues. Germline CDR1 and CDR2: ENHRY and SYGVKD.

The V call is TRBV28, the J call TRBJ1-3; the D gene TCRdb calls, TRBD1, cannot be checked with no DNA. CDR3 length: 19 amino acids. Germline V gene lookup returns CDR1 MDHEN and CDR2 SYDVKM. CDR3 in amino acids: CASSEPGTGSFISGNTIYF.

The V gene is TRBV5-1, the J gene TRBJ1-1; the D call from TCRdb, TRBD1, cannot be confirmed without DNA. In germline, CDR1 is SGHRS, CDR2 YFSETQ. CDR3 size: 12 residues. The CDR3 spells CASSFRDGEAFF.

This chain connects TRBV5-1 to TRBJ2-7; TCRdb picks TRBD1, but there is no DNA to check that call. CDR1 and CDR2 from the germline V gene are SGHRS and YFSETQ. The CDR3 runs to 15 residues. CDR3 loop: CASSSGTGGLLEQYF.

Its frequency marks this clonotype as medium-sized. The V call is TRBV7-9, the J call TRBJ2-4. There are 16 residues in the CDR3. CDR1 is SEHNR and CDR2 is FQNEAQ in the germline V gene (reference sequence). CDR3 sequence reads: CASSLDFASHENIQYF. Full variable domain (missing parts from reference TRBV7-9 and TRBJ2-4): DTGVSQNPRHKITKRGQNVTFRCDPISEHNRLYWYRQTLGQGPEFLTYFQNEAQLEKSRLLSDRFSAERPKGSFSTLEIQRTEQGDSAMYLCASSLDFASHENIQYFGAGTRLSVL.

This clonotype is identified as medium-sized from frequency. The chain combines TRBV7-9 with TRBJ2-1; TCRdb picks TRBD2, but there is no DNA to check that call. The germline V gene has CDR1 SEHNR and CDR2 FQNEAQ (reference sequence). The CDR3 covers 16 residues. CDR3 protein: CASSPVTSGSGNEQFF.

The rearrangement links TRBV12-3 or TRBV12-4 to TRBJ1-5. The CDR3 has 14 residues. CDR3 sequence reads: CASRFLGANQPQHF.

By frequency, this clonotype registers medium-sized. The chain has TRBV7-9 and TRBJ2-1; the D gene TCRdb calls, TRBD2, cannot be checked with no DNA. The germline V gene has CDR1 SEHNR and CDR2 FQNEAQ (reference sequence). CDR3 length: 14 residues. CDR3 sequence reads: CASSLVLVNNEQFF.

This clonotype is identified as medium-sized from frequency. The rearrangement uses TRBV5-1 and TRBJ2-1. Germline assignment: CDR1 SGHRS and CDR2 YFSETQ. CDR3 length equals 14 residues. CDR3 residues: CASSLPEAYNEQFF.

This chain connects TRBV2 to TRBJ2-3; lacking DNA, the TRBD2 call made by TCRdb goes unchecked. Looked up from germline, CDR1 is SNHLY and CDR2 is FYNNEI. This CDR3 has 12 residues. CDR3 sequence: CARTRNTDTQYF.

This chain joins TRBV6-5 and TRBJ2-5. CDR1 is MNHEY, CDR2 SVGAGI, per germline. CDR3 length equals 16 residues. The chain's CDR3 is CASSYDLRQNRETQYF.

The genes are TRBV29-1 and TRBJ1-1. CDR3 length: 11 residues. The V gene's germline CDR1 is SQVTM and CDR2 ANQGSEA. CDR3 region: CSGRGNTEAFF. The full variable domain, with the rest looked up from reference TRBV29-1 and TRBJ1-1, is SAVISQKPSRDICQRGTSLTIQCQVDSQVTMMFWYRQQPGQSLTLIATANQGSEATYESGFVIDKFPISRPNLTFSTLTVSNMSPEDSSIYLCSGRGNTEAFFGQGTRLTVV.

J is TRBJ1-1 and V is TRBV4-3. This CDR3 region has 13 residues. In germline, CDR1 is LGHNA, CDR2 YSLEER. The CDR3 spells CASSQPPNTEAFF.

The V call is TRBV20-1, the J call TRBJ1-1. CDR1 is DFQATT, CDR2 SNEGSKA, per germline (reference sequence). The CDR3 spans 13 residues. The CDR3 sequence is CSARPLGKTEAFF.

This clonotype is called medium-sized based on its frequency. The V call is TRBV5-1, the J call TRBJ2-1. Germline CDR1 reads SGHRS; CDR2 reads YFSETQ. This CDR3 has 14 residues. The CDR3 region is CASSLAKGWDEQFF.